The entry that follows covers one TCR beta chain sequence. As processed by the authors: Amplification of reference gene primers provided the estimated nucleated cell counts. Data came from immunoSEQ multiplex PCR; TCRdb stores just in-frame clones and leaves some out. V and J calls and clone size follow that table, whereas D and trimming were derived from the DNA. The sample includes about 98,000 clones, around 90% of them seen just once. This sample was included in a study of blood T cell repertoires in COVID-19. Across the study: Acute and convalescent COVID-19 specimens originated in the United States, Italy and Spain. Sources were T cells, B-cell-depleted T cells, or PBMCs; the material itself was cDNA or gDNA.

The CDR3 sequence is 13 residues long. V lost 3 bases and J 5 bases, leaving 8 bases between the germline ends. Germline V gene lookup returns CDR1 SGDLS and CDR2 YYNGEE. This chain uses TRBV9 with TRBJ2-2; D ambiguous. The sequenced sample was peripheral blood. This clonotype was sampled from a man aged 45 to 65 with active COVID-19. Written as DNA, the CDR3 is TGTGCCAGCAGCGGAGTTGCGACCGGGGAGCTGTTTTTT. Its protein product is CASSGVATGELFF.